The sequence of this T cell receptor (beta chain) was determined in a study of blood T cell repertoires in COVID-19. Original processing notes: Amplification of reference gene primers was used by the study to estimate nucleated cell counts. This table comes from immunoSEQ multiplex PCR, and its TCRdb copy is limited to in-frame clones, with some not included. The V and J calls and clone size come from that table; D and trimming were worked out from the DNA. The data contain 85,000 to 130,000 clones, approximately 91% of them seen just once; the ten biggest clones take up approximately 5%. The CDR3 consists of 16 residues. The junction had 3 bases not matched to a gene; V was cut back by 1 base and J by 6 bases. The germline V gene has CDR1 KGHSH and CDR2 LQKENI.

The receptor was isolated from a human donor in a cohort sampled during active COVID-19. The sequencing input was peripheral blood. The chain employs TRBV18 and TRBJ2-2; 12 bases are shared with TRBD2. The CDR3 DNA reads as TGTGCCAGCTCACCACGGACTAGCGGGATCTCCGGGGAGCTGTTTTTT. It encodes CASSPRTSGISGELFF.